In its sample, the clone carrying this T cell receptor (beta chain) was seen many times. These data are taken from a study of T cells in Graves' hyperthyroidism and ophthalmopathy. Amplification yielded TCR beta CDR3 regions, with RNA transcripts as the source. An initial round of RT-PCR targeting the TCR CDR3 relied on the HTBI primer set. A single record per CDR3 protein comes from TCRdb applying MiXCR to the multiplex PCR reads. The table has around 340,000 distinct CDR3 sequences, around 20% seen once. This CDR3 is 15 amino acids long. The V gene's germline CDR1 is DFQATT and CDR2 SNEGSKA (reference sequence). V was clipped by 6 bases and J by 3 bases, with 18 bases between them.

This rearrangement joins TRBV20-1 to TRBJ1-5; no definite D call. The sequencing sample was made of blood. The TCR sequence derives from a woman between 50 and 59 years old with Graves' hyperthyroidism. This CDR3 is CSAVRRADINQPQHF. The CDR3 DNA is TGCAGTGCGGTTAGGAGGGCTGATATCAATCAGCCCCAGCATTTT.